The entry that follows covers one TCR beta chain sequence. The antigen is not known. This record belongs to a study of cytomegalovirus exposure and HLA in healthy donors. V lost 0 bases, J lost 3 bases, and 7 bases lay in between. The length of the CDR3 is 14 residues. The V gene's germline CDR1 is SGHRS and CDR2 YFSETQ. General study results and limits: The listing of 150 to 200 TCR beta chains classed them as cytomegalovirus-associated.

Amplification used 60 Vbeta primers and 13 Jbeta primers. Original data processing: The authors later counted 70 million to 85 million unique TCR beta chains, 9.5 million to 11 million of them shared. Some clones are missing from TCRdb's copy, which holds only in-frame ones; the method was immunoSEQ multiplex PCR. That table gives V, J and clone size, and the DNA gave D and trimming. The sample carries roughly 20,000 clones, 65% to 85% recorded once. Every donor was a healthy person donating bone marrow. The sample taken for sequencing was PBMCs. The chain is built from TRBV5-1 and TRBJ2-1; maybe TRBD1 (5 bases). This clonotype was obtained from a man between 60 and 75 years old in good health and CMV-seronegative. CDR3: CASSLGQYYNEQFF. As DNA, the CDR3 is TGCGCCAGCAGCTTGGGACAGTACTACAATGAGCAGTTCTTC.